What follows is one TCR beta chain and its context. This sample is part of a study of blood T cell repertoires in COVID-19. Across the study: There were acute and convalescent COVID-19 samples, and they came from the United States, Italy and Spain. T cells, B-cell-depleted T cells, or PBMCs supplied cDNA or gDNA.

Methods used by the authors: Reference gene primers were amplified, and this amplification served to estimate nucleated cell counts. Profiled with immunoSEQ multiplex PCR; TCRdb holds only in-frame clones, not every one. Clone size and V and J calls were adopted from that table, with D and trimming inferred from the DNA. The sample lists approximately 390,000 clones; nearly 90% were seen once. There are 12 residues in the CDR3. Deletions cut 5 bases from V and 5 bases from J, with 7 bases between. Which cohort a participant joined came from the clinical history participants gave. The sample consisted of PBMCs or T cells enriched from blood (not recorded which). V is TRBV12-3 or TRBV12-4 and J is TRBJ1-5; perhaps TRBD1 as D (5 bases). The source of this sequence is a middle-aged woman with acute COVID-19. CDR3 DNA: TGTGCCAGCAGTGACAGTGATCAGCCCCAGCATTTT. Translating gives CASSDSDQPQHF.